Described below is a single T cell receptor (beta chain) sequence and its context. TCRdb recomputed calls from the 5' RACE reads with MiXCR, one row per CDR3 protein. The sample records over 90,000 distinct CDR3 sequences, roughly 10% being singletons. The V gene end was trimmed by 5 bases and the J gene end by 1 base; junction bases not matched to a gene: 4. Germline CDR1 SNHLY, CDR2 FYNNEI. This CDR3 is 15 amino acids long. The time point here: sample taken at primary tumor resection. Sequencing of whole RNA from tumor, nontumor lung or frozen PBMC involved no sorting. The data originate from a study of spatial heterogeneity in lung cancer.

The chain joins TRBV2 to TRBJ2-2; TRBD1 aligns across 7 bases. This TCR was recovered from a male donor with early-stage non-small cell lung cancer. The source material was PBMCs, sampled at surgery. CDR3: CASSRTGENTGELFF. The CDR3 nucleotides are TGTGCCAGCAGTCGGACAGGAGAGAACACCGGGGAGCTGTTTTTT.